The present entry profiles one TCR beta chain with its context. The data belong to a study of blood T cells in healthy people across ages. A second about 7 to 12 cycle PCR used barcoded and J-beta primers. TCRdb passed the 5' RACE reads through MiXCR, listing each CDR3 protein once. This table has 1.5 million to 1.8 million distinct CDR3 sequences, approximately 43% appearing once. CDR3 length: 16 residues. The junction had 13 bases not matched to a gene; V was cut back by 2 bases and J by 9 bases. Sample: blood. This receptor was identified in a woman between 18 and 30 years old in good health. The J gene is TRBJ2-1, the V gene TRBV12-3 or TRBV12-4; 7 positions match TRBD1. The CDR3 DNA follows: TGTGCCAGCAGTTTACCCCGCCTAGCAGGGGGAGCTGAGCAGTTCTTC. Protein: CASSLPRLAGGAEQFF.